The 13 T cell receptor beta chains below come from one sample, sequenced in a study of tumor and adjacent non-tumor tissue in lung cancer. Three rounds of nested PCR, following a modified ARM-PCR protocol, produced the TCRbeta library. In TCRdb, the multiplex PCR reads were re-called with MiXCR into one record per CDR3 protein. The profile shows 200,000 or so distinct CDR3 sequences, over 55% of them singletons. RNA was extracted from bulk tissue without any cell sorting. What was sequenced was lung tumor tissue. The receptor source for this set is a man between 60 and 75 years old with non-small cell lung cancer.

CDR3 sequence: CASSLGRPFEMNEQFF. The CDR3 DNA reads as TGTGCCAGCAGCTTAGGTCGACCATTCGAGATGAATGAGCAGTTCTTC. V and J are TRBV11-2 and TRBJ2-1; no clear D gene. Germline V gene data show CDR1 as SGHAT and CDR2 as FQNNGV. Trimming removed 1 base at V and 7 bases at J, with 17 bases between. The CDR3 is made up of 16 amino acids.

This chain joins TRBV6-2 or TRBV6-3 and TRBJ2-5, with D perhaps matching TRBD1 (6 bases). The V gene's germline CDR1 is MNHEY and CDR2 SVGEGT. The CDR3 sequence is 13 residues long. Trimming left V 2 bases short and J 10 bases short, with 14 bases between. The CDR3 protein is CASSYTTQGIQYF. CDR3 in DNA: TGTGCCAGCAGTTACACGACCCAGGGGATCCAGTACTTC.

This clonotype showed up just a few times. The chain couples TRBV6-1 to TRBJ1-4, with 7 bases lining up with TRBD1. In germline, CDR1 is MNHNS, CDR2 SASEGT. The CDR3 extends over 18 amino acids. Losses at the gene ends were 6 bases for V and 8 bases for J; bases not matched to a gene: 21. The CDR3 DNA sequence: TGTGCCAGCAGCGCATTTTTACCCCGACAGGGAAGGGACGAAAAACTGTTTTTT. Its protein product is CASSAFLPRQGRDEKLFF.

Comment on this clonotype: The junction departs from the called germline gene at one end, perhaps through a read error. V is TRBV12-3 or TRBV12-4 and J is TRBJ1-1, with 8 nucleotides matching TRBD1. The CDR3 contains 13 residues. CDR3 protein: CASTLELGTGGFF. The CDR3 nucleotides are TGTGCCAGCACTTTAGAGCTTGGGACAGGTGGTTTCTTT.

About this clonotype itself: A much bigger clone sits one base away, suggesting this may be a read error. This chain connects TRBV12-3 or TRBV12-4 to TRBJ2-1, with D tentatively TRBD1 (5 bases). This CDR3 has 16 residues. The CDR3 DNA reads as TGTGCCAGCAGTTCACGGACAAAGAGCTCCTACAATGAGCACTTCTTC. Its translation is CASSSRTKSSYNEHFF.

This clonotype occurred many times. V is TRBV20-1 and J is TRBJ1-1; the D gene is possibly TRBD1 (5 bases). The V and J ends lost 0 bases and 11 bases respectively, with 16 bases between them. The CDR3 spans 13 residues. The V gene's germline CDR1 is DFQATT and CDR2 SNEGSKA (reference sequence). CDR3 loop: CSAREGTRTVAFF. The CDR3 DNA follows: TGCAGTGCTAGAGAGGGGACCCGGACCGTGGCTTTCTTT.

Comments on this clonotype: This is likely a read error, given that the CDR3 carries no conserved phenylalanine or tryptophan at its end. The CDR3 DNA reads as TGTGTCAGCAGCTTAGATCCAGGTGTGGAAGCTTTCATT. Its protein is CVSSLDPGVEAFI. The chain recombines TRBV11-3 with TRBJ1-1; D is uncertain. This CDR3 is 13 amino acids long. The germline V gene has CDR1 SGHNT and CDR2 YENEEA.

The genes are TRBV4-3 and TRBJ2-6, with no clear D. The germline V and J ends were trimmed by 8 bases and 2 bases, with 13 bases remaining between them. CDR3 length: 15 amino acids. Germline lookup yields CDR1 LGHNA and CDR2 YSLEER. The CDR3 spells CASGVRPAGANVLTF. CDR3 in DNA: TGCGCCAGCGGCGTCCGCCCGGCTGGGGCCAACGTCCTGACTTTC.

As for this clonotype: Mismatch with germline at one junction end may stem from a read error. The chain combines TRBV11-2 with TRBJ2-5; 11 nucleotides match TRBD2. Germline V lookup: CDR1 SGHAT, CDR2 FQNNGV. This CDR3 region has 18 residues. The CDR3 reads CASSLGSLAGGRLETHYF. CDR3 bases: TGTGCCAGCAGCTTAGGAAGCCTAGCGGGGGGCCGACTAGAGACCCACTACTTC. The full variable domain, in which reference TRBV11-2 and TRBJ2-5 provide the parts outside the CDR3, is EAGVAQSPRYKIIEKRQSVAFWCNPISGHATLYWYQQILGQGPKLLIQFQNNGVVDDSQLPKDRFSAERLKGVDSTLKIQPAKLEDSAVYLCASSLGSLAGGRLETHYFGPGTRLLVL.

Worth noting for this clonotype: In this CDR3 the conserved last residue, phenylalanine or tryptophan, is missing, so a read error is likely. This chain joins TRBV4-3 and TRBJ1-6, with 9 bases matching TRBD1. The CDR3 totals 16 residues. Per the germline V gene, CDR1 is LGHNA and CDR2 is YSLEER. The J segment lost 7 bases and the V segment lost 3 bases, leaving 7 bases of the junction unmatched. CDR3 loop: CASSQDTGQGNSPLHY. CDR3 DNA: TGCGCCAGCAGCCAGGACACGGGACAGGGAAATTCACCCCTCCACTAT.

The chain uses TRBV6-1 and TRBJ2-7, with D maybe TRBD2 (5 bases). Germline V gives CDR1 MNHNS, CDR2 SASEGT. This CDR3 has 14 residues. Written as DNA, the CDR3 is TGTCCCAACAGTGAAGCGCGTCGGGGAGCCGAGCAGTACTTC. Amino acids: CPNSEARRGAEQYF.

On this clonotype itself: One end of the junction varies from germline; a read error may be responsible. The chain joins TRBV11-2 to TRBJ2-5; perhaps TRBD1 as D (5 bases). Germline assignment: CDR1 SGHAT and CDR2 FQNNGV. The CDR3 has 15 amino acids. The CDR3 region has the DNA TGTGCAAGCAGCTTAGGGGCGGCTCTGACAGAGACCCAGTACTTC. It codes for CASSLGAALTETQYF.

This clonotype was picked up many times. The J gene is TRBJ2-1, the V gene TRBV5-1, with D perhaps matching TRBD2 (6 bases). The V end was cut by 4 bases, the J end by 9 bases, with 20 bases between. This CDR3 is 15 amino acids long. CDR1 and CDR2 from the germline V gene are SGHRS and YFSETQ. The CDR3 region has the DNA TGCGCCAGCAGCCCTACCTCCGGGACTGTTCCTGAGCAGTTCTTC. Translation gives CASSPTSGTVPEQFF.